A selection of T cell receptor beta chains follows, all from one sample in a study of cytomegalovirus exposure and HLA in healthy donors. Measured with immunoSEQ multiplex PCR; TCRdb has only the in-frame clones, and not every one. The data show fewer than 150,000 clones, with around 80% seen just once and about 0.25% held by the top ten. Sequenced: PBMCs. The receptors originated from a man aged 50-59 years in good health and CMV-seronegative. Each CDR3 is given with its conserved first and last residue. D genes are given only for firm matches.

D gene: NA; V gene: TRBV7-8; CDR3 protein: CASSPEQGVDEKLFF
D gene: NA; V gene: TRBV4-1; CDR3 protein: CASSQEGTGTYHGYTF
D gene: NA; V gene: TRBV9; CDR3 protein: CASSLQSTANYGYTF
D gene: NA; V gene: TRBV28; CDR3 protein: CASSLSVTSYEQYF
D gene: TRBD2; V gene: TRBV14; CDR3 protein: CASSLIAGEQYF
D gene: NA; V gene: TRBV10-3; CDR3 protein: CAITTDSYGYTF
D gene: TRBD1; V gene: TRBV18; CDR3 protein: CASSPGGQTTGANVLTF
D gene: NA; V gene: TRBV4-1; CDR3 protein: CASSPPGKRFQETQYF
D gene: NA; V gene: TRBV2; CDR3 protein: CASSPLNSPLHF
D gene: NA; V gene: TRBV9; CDR3 protein: CASSVADFVGGTEAFF
D gene: NA; V gene: TRBV9; CDR3 protein: CASSPSAMTTAEQYF